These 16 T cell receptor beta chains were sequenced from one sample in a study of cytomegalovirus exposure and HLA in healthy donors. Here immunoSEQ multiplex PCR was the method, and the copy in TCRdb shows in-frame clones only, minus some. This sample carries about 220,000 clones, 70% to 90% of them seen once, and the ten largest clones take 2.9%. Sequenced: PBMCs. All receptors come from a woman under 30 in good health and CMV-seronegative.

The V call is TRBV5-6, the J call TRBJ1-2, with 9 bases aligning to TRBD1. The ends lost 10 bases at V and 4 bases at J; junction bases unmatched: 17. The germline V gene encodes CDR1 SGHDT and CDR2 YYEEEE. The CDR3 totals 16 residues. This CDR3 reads CASGDRESSWLYGYTF. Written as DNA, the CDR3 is TGTGCCTCTGGGGACAGGGAATCCTCCTGGCTCTATGGCTACACCTTC.

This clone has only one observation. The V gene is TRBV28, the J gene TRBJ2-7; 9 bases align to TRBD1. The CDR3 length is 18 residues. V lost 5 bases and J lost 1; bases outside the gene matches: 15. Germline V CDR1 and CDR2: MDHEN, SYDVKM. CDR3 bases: TGTGCCAGCAGTAGGACAGGGGTAAACCCATCCTTATCCTACGAGCAGTACTTC. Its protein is CASSRTGVNPSLSYEQYF.

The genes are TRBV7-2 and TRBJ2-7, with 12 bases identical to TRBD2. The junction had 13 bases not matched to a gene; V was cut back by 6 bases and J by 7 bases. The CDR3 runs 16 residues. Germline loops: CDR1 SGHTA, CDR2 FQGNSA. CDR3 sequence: CASRRLAGALSGEQYF. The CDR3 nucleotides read TGTGCCAGCAGAAGACTAGCGGGAGCCCTCTCCGGGGAGCAGTACTTC.

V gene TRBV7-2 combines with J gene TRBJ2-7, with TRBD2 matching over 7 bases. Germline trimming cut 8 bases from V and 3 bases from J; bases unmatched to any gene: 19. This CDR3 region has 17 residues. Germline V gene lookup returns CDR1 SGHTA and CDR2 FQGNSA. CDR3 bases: TGTGCCAGCGGACGTATTTGGGGGGGAGTTGGGGACTACGAGCAGTACTTC. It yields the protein CASGRIWGGVGDYEQYF.

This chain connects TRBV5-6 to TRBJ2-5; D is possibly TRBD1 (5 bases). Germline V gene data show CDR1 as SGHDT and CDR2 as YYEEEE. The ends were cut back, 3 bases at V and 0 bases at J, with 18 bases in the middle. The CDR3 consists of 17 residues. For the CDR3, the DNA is TGTGCCAGCAGCTCGTTCCGACAGTACCGGTACCAAGAGACCCAGTACTTC. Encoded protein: CASSSFRQYRYQETQYF.

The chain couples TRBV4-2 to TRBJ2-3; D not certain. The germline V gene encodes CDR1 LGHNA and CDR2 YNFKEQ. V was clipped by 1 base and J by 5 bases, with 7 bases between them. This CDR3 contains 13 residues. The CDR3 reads CASSQGWLDTQYF. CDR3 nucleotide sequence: TGTGCCAGCAGCCAAGGGTGGCTAGATACGCAGTATTTT.

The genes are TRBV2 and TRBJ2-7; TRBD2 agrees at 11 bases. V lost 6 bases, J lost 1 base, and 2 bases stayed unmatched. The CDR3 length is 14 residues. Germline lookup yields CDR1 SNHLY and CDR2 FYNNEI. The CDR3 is CASRVAGGSYEQYF. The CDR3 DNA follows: TGTGCCAGCAGGGTAGCGGGAGGGTCCTACGAGCAGTACTTC.

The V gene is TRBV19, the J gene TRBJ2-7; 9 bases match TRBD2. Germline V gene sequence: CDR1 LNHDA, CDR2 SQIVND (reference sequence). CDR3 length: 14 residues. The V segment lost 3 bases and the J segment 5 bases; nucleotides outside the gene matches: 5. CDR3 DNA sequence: TGTGCCAGTAGTATCGGGGCGGGAGGGAACGAGCAGTACTTC. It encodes CASSIGAGGNEQYF.

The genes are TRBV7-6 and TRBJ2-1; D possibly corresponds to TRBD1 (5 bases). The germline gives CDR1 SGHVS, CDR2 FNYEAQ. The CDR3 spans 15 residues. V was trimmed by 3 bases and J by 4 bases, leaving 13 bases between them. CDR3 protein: CASSFWNQGYNEQFF. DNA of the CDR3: TGTGCCAGCAGCTTTTGGAATCAGGGTTACAATGAGCAGTTCTTC.

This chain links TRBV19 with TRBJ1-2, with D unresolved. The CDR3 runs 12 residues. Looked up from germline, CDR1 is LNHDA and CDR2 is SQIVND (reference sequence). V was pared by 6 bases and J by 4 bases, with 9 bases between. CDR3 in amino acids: CASSTNSYGYTF. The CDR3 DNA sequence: TGTGCCAGTAGCACGAACAGCTATGGCTACACCTTC.

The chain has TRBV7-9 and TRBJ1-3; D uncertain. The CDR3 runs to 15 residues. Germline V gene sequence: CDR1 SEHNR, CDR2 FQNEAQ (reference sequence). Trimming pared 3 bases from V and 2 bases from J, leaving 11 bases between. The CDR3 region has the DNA TGTGCCAGCAGCTTTGTACAGCTTGCTGGAAACACCATATATTTT. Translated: CASSFVQLAGNTIYF.

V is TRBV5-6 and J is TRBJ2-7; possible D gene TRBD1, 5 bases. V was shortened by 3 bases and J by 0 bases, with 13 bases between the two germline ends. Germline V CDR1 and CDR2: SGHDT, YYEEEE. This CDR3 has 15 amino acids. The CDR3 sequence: CASSYPTASSYEQYF. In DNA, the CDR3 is TGTGCCAGCAGCTATCCGACAGCAAGCTCCTACGAGCAGTACTTC. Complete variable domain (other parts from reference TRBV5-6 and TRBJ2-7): DAGVTQSPTHLIKTRGQQVTLRCSPKSGHDTVSWYQQALGQGPQFIFQYYEEEERQRGNFPDRFSGHQFPNYSSELNVNALLLGDSALYLCASSYPTASSYEQYFGPGTRLTVT.

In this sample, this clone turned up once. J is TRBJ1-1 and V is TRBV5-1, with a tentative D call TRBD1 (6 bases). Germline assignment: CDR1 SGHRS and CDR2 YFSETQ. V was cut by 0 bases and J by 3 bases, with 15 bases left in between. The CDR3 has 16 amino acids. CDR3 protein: CASSLGPQGRDTEAFF. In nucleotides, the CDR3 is TGCGCCAGCAGCTTGGGACCACAGGGTCGGGACACTGAAGCTTTCTTT.

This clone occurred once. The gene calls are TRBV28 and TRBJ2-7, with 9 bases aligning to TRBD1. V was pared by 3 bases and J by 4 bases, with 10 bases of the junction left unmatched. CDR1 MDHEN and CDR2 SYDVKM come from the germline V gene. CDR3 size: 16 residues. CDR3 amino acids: CASSFPRTGAVYEQYF. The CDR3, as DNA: TGTGCCAGCAGTTTCCCCCGGACAGGGGCAGTGTACGAGCAGTACTTC.

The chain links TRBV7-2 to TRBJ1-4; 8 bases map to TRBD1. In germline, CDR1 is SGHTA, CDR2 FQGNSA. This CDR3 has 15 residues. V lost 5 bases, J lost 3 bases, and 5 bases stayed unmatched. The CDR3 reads CASSQQGEANEKLFF. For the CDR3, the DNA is TGTGCCAGCAGCCAACAGGGGGAAGCTAATGAAAAACTGTTTTTT.

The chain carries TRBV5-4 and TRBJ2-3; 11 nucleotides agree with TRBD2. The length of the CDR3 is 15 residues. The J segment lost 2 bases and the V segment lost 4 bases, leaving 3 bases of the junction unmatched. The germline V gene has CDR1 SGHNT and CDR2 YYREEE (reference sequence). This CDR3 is CASSQGLAATDTQYF. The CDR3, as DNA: TGTGCCAGCAGCCAGGGACTAGCGGCCACAGATACGCAGTATTTT.